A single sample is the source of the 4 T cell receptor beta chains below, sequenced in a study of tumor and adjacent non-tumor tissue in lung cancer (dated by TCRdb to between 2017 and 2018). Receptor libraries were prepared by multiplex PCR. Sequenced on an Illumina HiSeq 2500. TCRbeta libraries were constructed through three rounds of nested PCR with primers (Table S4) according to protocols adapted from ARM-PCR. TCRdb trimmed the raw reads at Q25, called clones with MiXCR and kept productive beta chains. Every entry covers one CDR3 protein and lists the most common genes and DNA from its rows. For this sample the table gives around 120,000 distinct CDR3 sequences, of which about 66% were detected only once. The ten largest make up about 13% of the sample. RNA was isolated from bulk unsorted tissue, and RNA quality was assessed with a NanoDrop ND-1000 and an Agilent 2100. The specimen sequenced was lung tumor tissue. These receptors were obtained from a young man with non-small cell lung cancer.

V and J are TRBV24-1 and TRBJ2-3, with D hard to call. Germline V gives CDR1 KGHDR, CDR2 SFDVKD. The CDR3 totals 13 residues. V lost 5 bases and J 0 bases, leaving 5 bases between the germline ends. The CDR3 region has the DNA TGTGCCACCAGTGTTCCTAGCACAGATACGCAGTATTTT. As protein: CATSVPSTDTQYF.

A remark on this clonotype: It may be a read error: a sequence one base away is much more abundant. CDR3 sequence (DNA): TGCAGTGCTAGCAGCAAGACCGGGGGTGAGCAGTTCTTC. Residues: CSASSKTGGEQFF. The chain links TRBV20-1 to TRBJ2-1; TRBD2 is a possible D gene (6 bases). The CDR3 runs to 13 residues. Germline loops: CDR1 DFQATT, CDR2 SNEGSKA (reference sequence). V lost 3 bases and J lost 9, with 15 bases in between.

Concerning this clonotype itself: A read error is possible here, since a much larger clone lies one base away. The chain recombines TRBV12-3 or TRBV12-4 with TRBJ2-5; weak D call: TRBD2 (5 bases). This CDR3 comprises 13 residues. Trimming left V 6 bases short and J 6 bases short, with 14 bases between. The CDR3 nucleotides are TGTGCCAGCAGACGCCCGGGGAGACAGACCCAGTACTTC. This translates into CASRRPGRQTQYF.

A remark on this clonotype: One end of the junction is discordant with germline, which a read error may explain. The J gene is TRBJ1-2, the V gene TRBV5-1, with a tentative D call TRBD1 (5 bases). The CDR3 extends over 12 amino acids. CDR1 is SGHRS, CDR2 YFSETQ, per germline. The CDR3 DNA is TGCGCCAGCATCTTGGGGGGCTATGGCTACACCTTC. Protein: CASILGGYGYTF.